The 11 T cell receptor beta chains reported below all come from one sample, sequenced in a study of T cell repertoires in cytomegalovirus infection. One entry per CDR3 protein, called by TCRdb with MiXCR from the reads. The table records about 920,000 distinct CDR3 sequences, more than 25% of them present only once. Their specific antigens are unknown. The input for sequencing was cultured CD8+ T cells from PBMCs, taken from culture after CMV antigen stimulation. The receptors here all came from a human donor in good health (CMV status not recorded). Some clones in this sample may be carry-over from other donors' samples.

The chain's CDR3 is CASSSEIYRDKGGDTGELFF. The DNA for the CDR3 is TGTGCCAGCAGTTCCGAAATTTACCGGGACAAGGGGGGGGACACCGGGGAGCTGTTTTTT. The chain uses TRBV6-6 and TRBJ2-2; a possible D gene is TRBD2 (7 bases). This CDR3 has 20 residues. V gave up 4 bases and J gave up 3 bases, with 27 bases separating them. CDR1 MNHNY and CDR2 SVGAGI come from the germline V gene (reference sequence).

The chain has TRBV19 and TRBJ1-5, with D tentatively TRBD1 (6 bases). CDR3 size: 14 residues. The V end was cut by 6 bases, the J end by 3 bases, with 12 bases between. The germline CDR1 and CDR2 sequences are LNHDA and SQIVND (reference sequence). The CDR3 sequence is CASSYWDTNQPQHF. DNA of the CDR3: TGTGCCAGTAGCTACTGGGACACCAATCAGCCCCAGCATTTT.

V and J are TRBV7-6 and TRBJ2-7; maybe TRBD1 (6 bases). V lost 1 base, J lost 0 bases, and 10 bases lay in between. Looked up from germline, CDR1 is SGHVS and CDR2 is FNYEAQ. The CDR3 loop spans 15 amino acids. The CDR3 region is CASSLGNRASYEQYF. CDR3 DNA: TGTGCCAGCAGCTTAGGGAACAGGGCCTCCTACGAGCAGTACTTC.

V usage is TRBV3-1 and J usage is TRBJ1-1; maybe TRBD1 (5 bases). The germline V gene encodes CDR1 LGHDT and CDR2 YNNKEL (reference sequence). This CDR3 has 15 amino acids. The V end lost 5 bases, the J end lost 0 bases, and 13 bases lay between the germline ends. The CDR3 DNA reads TGTGCCAGCAGCGCGGGACTACAGATGAACACTGAAGCTTTCTTT. Its protein product is CASSAGLQMNTEAFF.

This clonotype was recorded only once. V usage is TRBV4-1 and J usage is TRBJ2-7; D is undetermined. Trimming pared 0 bases from V and 4 bases from J, leaving 10 bases between. CDR1 and CDR2 from the germline V gene are MGHRA and YSYEKL. CDR3 length: 14 residues. In DNA form, the CDR3 reads TGCGCCAGCAGCCAAGAGGGCAGGAAATACGAGCAGTACTTC. Translating gives CASSQEGRKYEQYF.

Only a few counts were recorded for this clonotype. V usage is TRBV6-1 and J usage is TRBJ2-1, with D hard to call. Germline-derived CDR1 and CDR2 are MNHNS and SASEGT. The CDR3 length is 13 residues. V lost 6 bases and J 3 bases, leaving 9 bases between the germline ends. The CDR3 sequence is CASSSLIYNEQFF. The CDR3 region has the DNA TGTGCCAGCAGCTCCCTAATCTACAATGAGCAGTTCTTC.

This clonotype was seen a few times. J is TRBJ2-1 and V is TRBV12-3 or TRBV12-4; 11 nucleotides line up with TRBD2. This CDR3 is 19 amino acids long. The trim removed 4 bases at V and 7 bases at J, leaving 18 bases unmatched. CDR3 nucleotide sequence: TGTGCCAGCAGTTCAGACGTGTTACTAGCGGGAGTTAGGGGAAATGAGCAGTTCTTC. Protein: CASSSDVLLAGVRGNEQFF.

This clonotype occurred a few times. This chain uses TRBV9 with TRBJ1-5, with a weak D call TRBD1 (6 bases). Germline CDR1 SGDLS, CDR2 YYNGEE. The CDR3 sequence is 15 residues long. V shed 6 bases and J shed 3 bases, with 16 bases lying between them. In nucleotides, the CDR3 is TGTGCCAGCAATGAGAATGGGGGCGCCAATCAGCCCCAGCATTTT. This sequence encodes CASNENGGANQPQHF.

This clonotype was picked up one time. A single base separates this from a much larger clone, so it may be a read error. The chain combines TRBV7-3 with TRBJ2-7; D is perhaps TRBD1 (5 bases). This CDR3 spans 13 amino acids. The V end was cut by 3 bases, the J end by 4 bases, with 10 bases between. CDR1 and CDR2 (germline): SGHTA, FQGTGA. The CDR3 DNA reads as TGTGCCAGCAGCTTTAGCAGGGTTTACGAGCAGTACTTC. This gives the protein CASSFSRVYEQYF.

The chain combines TRBV29-1 with TRBJ2-1; 15 nucleotides line up with TRBD2. The CDR3 length is 15 residues. CDR1 is SQVTM and CDR2 is ANQGSEA in the germline V gene. V was pared by 3 bases and J by 12 bases, with 9 bases of the junction left unmatched. The CDR3 coding sequence is TGCAGCGTTGACCTAGGGACTAGCGGGGGGTCGCCGCAGTTCTTC. Translation: CSVDLGTSGGSPQFF.

The CDR3 loop is CSASPTGGYTF. The CDR3 DNA follows: TGCAGTGCTAGTCCTACGGGAGGATACACCTTC. The chain joins TRBV20-1 to TRBJ1-2; D not certain. This CDR3 region has 11 residues. V lost 3 bases and J 11 bases, leaving 13 bases between the germline ends. The germline CDR1 and CDR2 sequences are DFQATT and SNEGSKA (reference sequence).